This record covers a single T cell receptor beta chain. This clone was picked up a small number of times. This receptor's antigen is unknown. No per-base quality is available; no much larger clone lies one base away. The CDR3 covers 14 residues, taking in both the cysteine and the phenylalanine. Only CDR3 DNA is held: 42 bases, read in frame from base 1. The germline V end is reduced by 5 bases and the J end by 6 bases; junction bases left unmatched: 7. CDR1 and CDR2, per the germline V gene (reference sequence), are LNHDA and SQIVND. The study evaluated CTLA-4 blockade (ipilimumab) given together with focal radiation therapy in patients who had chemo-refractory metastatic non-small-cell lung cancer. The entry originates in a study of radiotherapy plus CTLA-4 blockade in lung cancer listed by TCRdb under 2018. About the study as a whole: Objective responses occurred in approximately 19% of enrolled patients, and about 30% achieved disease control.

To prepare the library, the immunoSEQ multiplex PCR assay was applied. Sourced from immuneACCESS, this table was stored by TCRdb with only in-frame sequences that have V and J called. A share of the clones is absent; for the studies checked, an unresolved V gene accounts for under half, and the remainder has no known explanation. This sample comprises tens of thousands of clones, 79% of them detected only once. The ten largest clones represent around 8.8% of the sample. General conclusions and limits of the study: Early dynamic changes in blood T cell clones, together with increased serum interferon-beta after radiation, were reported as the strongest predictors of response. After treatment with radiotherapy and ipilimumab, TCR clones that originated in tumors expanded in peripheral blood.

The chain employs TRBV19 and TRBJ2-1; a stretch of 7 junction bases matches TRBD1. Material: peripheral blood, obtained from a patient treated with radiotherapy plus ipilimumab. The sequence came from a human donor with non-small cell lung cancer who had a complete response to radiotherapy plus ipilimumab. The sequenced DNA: TGTGCCAGTAGTGCCCCCGGGACAGTCAATGAGCAGTTCTTC. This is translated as CASSAPGTVNEQFF.